These 18 T cell receptor beta chains originate from one sample sequenced in a study of blood T cells in healthy people across ages. A second PCR of about 7 to 12 cycles used a sample-barcoded 5' primer and a J-beta primer mix. TCRdb independently ran MiXCR on the 5' RACE reads; one entry per CDR3 protein. The table has 250,000 to 300,000 distinct CDR3 sequences, about 25% seen once. Material for sequencing was blood. The receptors were gathered from a woman in her seventies in good health.

This clonotype was observed a few times. The chain has TRBV28 and TRBJ2-6, with a weak D call TRBD1 (5 bases). Germline V CDR1 and CDR2: MDHEN, SYDVKM. Trimming shortened V by 5 bases and J by 2 bases, and 13 bases separated the two germline ends. The CDR3 length is 16 residues. The CDR3 DNA sequence: TGTGCCAGCAGTATATATCAGGGTACTGGGGCCAACGTCCTGACTTTC. The encoded protein is CASSIYQGTGANVLTF.

On this clonotype: Germline is not matched at one junction end, which may reflect a read error. The chain links TRBV7-2 to TRBJ2-4; D gene uncertain. This CDR3 region has 16 residues. The germline gives CDR1 SGHTA, CDR2 FQGNSA. This CDR3 is CASSFPGKTAKNVQYF. CDR3 DNA: TGTGCCAGCAGCTTTCCTGGAAAGACGGCCAAAAACGTTCAGTACTTC.

V and J are TRBV20-1 and TRBJ2-5; D may be TRBD2 (5 bases). The end of the DNA fits TRBJ2-1 better, so the J call may be wrong. The length of the CDR3 is 13 residues. Germline V gives CDR1 DFQATT, CDR2 SNEGSKA (reference sequence). CDR3 bases: TGCAGTGCGAGGGTTGGAGGTCGAAATGAGCAGTTCTTC. Protein: CSARVGGRNEQFF.

This chain joins TRBV27 and TRBJ2-5, with a tentative D call TRBD1 (6 bases). Germline V gives CDR1 MNHEY, CDR2 SMNVEV (reference sequence). This CDR3 is built from 15 residues. V shed 4 bases and J shed 7 bases, with 19 bases lying between them. CDR3 sequence: CASSSEGVGRRTQYF. CDR3 sequence (DNA): TGTGCCAGCAGTTCAGAGGGGGTGGGGAGAAGGACCCAGTACTTC.

This chain joins TRBV9 and TRBJ2-1, with D possibly being TRBD1 (5 bases). TRBJ2-7 explains the end of the DNA better; the J call may be wrong. Per the germline V gene, CDR1 is SGDLS and CDR2 is YYNGEE. The CDR3 has 14 residues. The CDR3: CASSVEGLTDEQYF. As DNA, the CDR3 is TGTGCCAGCAGCGTAGAGGGGTTGACGGACGAGCAGTACTTC.

V and J are TRBV11-2 and TRBJ2-1, with D uncertain. This CDR3 region has 13 residues. With 0 bases removed from V and 12 bases from J, the gap between germline ends came to 12 bases. Germline V gene sequence: CDR1 SGHAT, CDR2 FQNNGV. DNA of the CDR3: TGTGCCAGCAGCTTAGATTCCCGCGGAACGCAGTTCTTC. Protein product: CASSLDSRGTQFF.

This chain joins TRBV28 and TRBJ1-5; D is undetermined. This CDR3 has 12 amino acids. Germline-derived CDR1 and CDR2 are MDHEN and SYDVKM. Trimming shortened V by 1 base and J by 6 bases, and 4 bases separated the two germline ends. The chain's CDR3 is CASSLLGQPQHF. In DNA, the CDR3 is TGTGCCAGCAGTTTATTAGGTCAGCCCCAGCATTTT.

The chain is built from TRBV20-1 and TRBJ1-5; D uncertain. Per the germline V gene, CDR1 is DFQATT and CDR2 is SNEGSKA (reference sequence). Trimming took off 0 bases at V and 3 bases at J, with 12 bases between the two ends. CDR3 size: 15 residues. CDR3 amino acids: CSARDRRQYNQPQHF. As DNA, the CDR3 is TGCAGTGCTAGAGATAGGAGGCAGTACAATCAGCCCCAGCATTTT.

This clonotype was detected ten times or more. The chain uses TRBV4-1 and TRBJ1-1; 9 positions match TRBD1. The junction had 4 bases not matched to a gene; V was cut back by 4 bases and J by 4 bases. Germline lookup yields CDR1 MGHRA and CDR2 YSYEKL. The CDR3 is 14 residues long. CDR3 protein: CASSPGQGTTEAFF. The CDR3 nucleotides read TGCGCCAGCAGCCCCGGACAGGGGACCACTGAAGCTTTCTTT.

V usage is TRBV9 and J usage is TRBJ2-5; 8 bases align to TRBD2. The better agreement between TRBJ2-1 and the DNA end casts doubt on the J call. CDR1 and CDR2 (germline): SGDLS, YYNGEE. This CDR3 spans 12 amino acids. The chain's CDR3 is CASSVEGTRQFF. CDR3 DNA: TGTGCCAGCAGCGTAGAGGGGACTAGGCAGTTCTTC.

This clonotype was recorded once. The chain employs TRBV20-1 and TRBJ2-7, with D tentatively TRBD2 (6 bases). The CDR3 totals 16 residues. Trimming stripped 2 bases from V and 0 bases from J, with 17 bases between. CDR1 and CDR2 (germline): DFQATT, SNEGSKA (reference sequence). CDR3 sequence (DNA): TGCAGTGCTAGACCCGGGGAGCGGGCGAGCTCCTACGAGCAGTACTTC. It yields the protein CSARPGERASSYEQYF.

The chain employs TRBV20-1 and TRBJ2-3; 7 nucleotides agree with TRBD2. CDR1 is DFQATT, CDR2 SNEGSKA, per germline (reference sequence). This CDR3 has 16 amino acids. With V trimmed by 0 bases and J by 2 bases, 8 bases remained unmatched. In nucleotides, the CDR3 is TGCAGTGCTAGAGATTTCCAGCGGGGATACACAGATACGCAGTATTTT. This gives the protein CSARDFQRGYTDTQYF.

This chain uses TRBV7-3 with TRBJ2-1; no definite D call. Trimming removed 1 base from V and 7 bases from J, with 11 bases in between. Looked up from germline, CDR1 is SGHTA and CDR2 is FQGTGA. The CDR3 is 14 amino acids. Written as DNA, the CDR3 is TGTGCCAGCAGCTTAAAGCACTTTTGGAATGAGCAGTTCTTC. Its translation is CASSLKHFWNEQFF.

This sequence joins TRBV7-2 and TRBJ2-2; maybe TRBD2 (6 bases). Germline-derived CDR1 and CDR2 are SGHTA and FQGNSA. The CDR3 runs to 17 residues. Trimming shortened V by 5 bases and J by 0 bases, and 16 bases separated the two germline ends. The CDR3 reads CASSREPGLTNTGELFF. The CDR3 DNA follows: TGTGCCAGCAGCCGAGAACCGGGACTTACGAACACCGGGGAGCTGTTTTTT.

The V and J genes are TRBV12-3 or TRBV12-4 and TRBJ2-3; D is unresolved. V was cut by 6 bases and J by 8 bases, with 12 bases left in between. CDR3 length: 12 residues. The CDR3 spells CASSPGSTTQYF. The CDR3 nucleotides read TGTGCCAGCAGCCCCGGATCGACTACGCAGTATTTT.

A few counts support this clonotype. The gene calls are TRBV14 and TRBJ2-1, with 7 bases aligning to TRBD2. V shed 3 bases and J 7 bases; nucleotides not matched to a gene: 9. Germline-derived CDR1 and CDR2 are SGHDN and FVKESK. The CDR3 runs 15 residues. The CDR3 reads CASSQLSGVGNEQFF. The CDR3 DNA reads as TGTGCCAGCAGCCAGCTCAGCGGGGTTGGGAATGAGCAGTTCTTC.

This chain connects TRBV28 to TRBJ2-7; 13 bases align to TRBD2. The CDR3 consists of 16 residues. V was clipped by 5 bases and J by 6 bases; unmatched bases: 10. The germline CDR1 and CDR2 sequences are MDHEN and SYDVKM. Here the CDR3 reads CASSIHRTSGSGEQYF. The CDR3 bases are TGTGCCAGCAGTATCCACCGGACTAGCGGGAGTGGCGAGCAGTACTTC.

The chain is built from TRBV14 and TRBJ2-5, with D hard to call. V dropped 2 bases and J dropped 4 bases, with 11 bases sitting between them. The CDR3 runs to 14 residues. Germline CDR1 reads SGHDN; CDR2 reads FVKESK. The CDR3 region has the DNA TGTGCCAGCAGCCAACTACGCCACACAGAGACCCAGTACTTC. Residues: CASSQLRHTETQYF.